This is a list of T cell receptor beta chains from one sample in a study of monozygotic twins with inflammatory bowel disease. TCRdb re-called the 5' RACE reads, yielding one record per CDR3 amino acid sequence without DNA. The sample yields 330,000 or so distinct CDR3 sequences, of which the top ten take up 2%. The sequencing input was blood. The source of these receptors is a human donor with ulcerative colitis or Crohn's disease, or a healthy co-twin of an affected twin (not recorded which). The CDR3 runs from the conserved cysteine through the conserved F or W.

cdr3_length j_call v_call cdr3_aa
14 TRBJ2-7 TRBV9 CASSVGTRDYEQYF
12 TRBJ2-7 TRBV5-1 CASSFNRYEQYF
15 TRBJ2-1 TRBV10-3 CAISSEESSYNEQFF
17 TRBJ2-1 TRBV24-1 CATSDFGGEGSYHEQFF
17 TRBJ2-7 TRBV2 CASSSLFLAGEASEQYF
12 TRBJ2-1 TRBV7-9 CASSSGVDEQFF
19 TRBJ1-1 TRBV11-1 CASSLRFRDRGNANTEAFF
16 TRBJ2-1 TRBV20-1 CSARAREGNSYNEQFF
15 TRBJ1-5 TRBV19 CASSILDRDDQPQHF
13 TRBJ2-7 TRBV19 CASRTSGAYEQYF
14 TRBJ2-7 TRBV12-3/TRBV12-4 CASSNRGSSYEQYF
20 TRBJ2-1 TRBV12-3/TRBV12-4 CASSGNLAGSPDYSYNEQFF
15 TRBJ1-5 TRBV3-1 CASSQDRSGDQPQHF
18 TRBJ2-2 TRBV5-1 CASSHWTGLTSNTGELFF
15 TRBJ1-1 TRBV20-1 CSAREKGTGVTEAFF
13 TRBJ2-1 TRBV24-1 CAIGRQEYNEQFF
14 TRBJ1-1 TRBV30 CAWSTGTDNTEAFF
16 TRBJ2-3 TRBV7-2 CASSSPGGASTDTQYF
13 TRBJ1-5 TRBV10-3 CAISGGVSQPQHF
12 TRBJ1-3 TRBV30 CAMARSGNTIYF
13 TRBJ2-1 TRBV7-2 CASSPELARRQFF
15 TRBJ2-7 TRBV5-1 CASSLFQGGGNEQYF
15 TRBJ2-7 TRBV5-1 CASSQGTGGSYEQYF
15 TRBJ2-1 TRBV28 CASSFWDRSYNEQFF
12 TRBJ1-6 TRBV7-9 CASSIQNSPLHF
14 TRBJ2-5 TRBV20-1 CSALPGPNQETQYF
17 TRBJ1-6 TRBV28 CASSSYRGFSYNSPLHF